Detailed here is one TCR beta chain. The CDR3 is 14 amino acids. CDR1 is LNHDA, CDR2 SQIVND, per germline (reference sequence). V lost 3 bases, J lost 5 bases, and 13 bases lay in between. Assay: immunoSEQ multiplex PCR; the TCRdb copy retains only in-frame clones and omits some. The table lists fewer than 90,000 clones, over 80% of them singletons. This entry is derived from a study of technical replicates of blood from several donors. Sequenced input: T cells isolated from PBMCs. This TCR was sampled from a human donor in good health. The genes are TRBV19 and TRBJ2-5, with a tentative D call TRBD2 (6 bases). The CDR3 sequence: CASSIGRELETQYF. CDR3 nucleotide sequence: TGTGCCAGTAGTATCGGGAGAGAGTTGGAGACCCAGTACTTC.